This entry lists 30 T cell receptor beta chains sequenced from one sample in a study of T cell changes during pregnancy in multiple sclerosis. Libraries were prepared by immunoSEQ multiplex PCR; TCRdb keeps only in-frame clonotypes and omits some of them. The sample consists of 70,000 to 80,000 clones, approximately 92% of them appearing once. This specimen consisted of peripheral blood, obtained in the first trimester of pregnancy. Source of these receptors: a female donor with multiple sclerosis, enrolled in a pregnancy study.

The V and J genes are TRBV11-3 and TRBJ2-1; 8 bases align to TRBD1. The CDR3 has 17 residues. CDR1 SGHNT and CDR2 YENEEA come from the germline V gene. The V and J ends lost 2 bases and 6 bases, in that order; junction bases with no gene match: 12. The CDR3 region is CASSLRRGDRRGNEQFF. The CDR3 nucleotides are TGTGCCAGCAGCTTAAGGAGGGGGGACAGGAGGGGCAATGAGCAGTTCTTC.

CDR3 sequence (DNA): TGTGCCAGCAGCTTCAACCGGGAAGGCTACACCTTC. It codes for CASSFNREGYTF. The chain is built from TRBV7-9 and TRBJ1-2; unclear D gene. Per the germline V gene, CDR1 is SEHNR and CDR2 is FQNEAQ (reference sequence). V dropped 3 bases and J dropped 8 bases, with 10 bases sitting between them. This CDR3 region has 12 residues.

This chain joins TRBV30 and TRBJ1-2; D is uncertain. Germline CDR1 is GTSNPN and CDR2 is SVGIG (reference sequence). The CDR3 loop spans 13 amino acids. The V gene lost 0 bases and the J gene lost 2 bases, with 7 bases spanning the gap. CDR3 loop: CAWSVKQNYGYTF. The CDR3 DNA reads as TGTGCCTGGAGTGTAAAACAGAACTATGGCTACACCTTC.

This rearrangement joins TRBV20-1 to TRBJ2-3; 9 bases are a match to TRBD2. This CDR3 has 10 residues. The trim removed 7 bases at V and 12 bases at J, leaving 5 bases unmatched. CDR1 DFQATT and CDR2 SNEGSKA come from the germline V gene (reference sequence). The CDR3, as DNA: TGCAGTGTGGTAGCGGGGGTACAGTATTTT. Its translation: CSVVAGVQYF.

The V and J genes are TRBV9 and TRBJ2-1; D possibly corresponds to TRBD1 (5 bases). This CDR3 contains 17 residues. CDR1 and CDR2 (germline): SGDLS, YYNGEE. V was pared by 4 bases and J by 0 bases, with 17 bases between. The CDR3 sequence: CASSPPSTVSSYNEQFF. The CDR3, as DNA: TGTGCCAGCAGCCCACCCTCGACAGTTAGCTCCTACAATGAGCAGTTCTTC. Based on the CDR3 plus reference TRBV9 and TRBJ2-1, the full variable domain is DSGVTQTPKHLITATGQRVTLRCSPRSGDLSVYWYQQSLDQGLQFLIQYYNGEERAKGNILERFSAQQFPDLHSELNLSSLELGDSALYFCASSPPSTVSSYNEQFFGPGTRLTVL.

The chain combines TRBV5-1 with TRBJ1-1; D is perhaps TRBD1 (6 bases). V was pared by 4 bases and J by 3 bases, with 13 bases between. CDR1 is SGHRS, CDR2 YFSETQ, per germline. The CDR3 sequence is 14 residues long. CDR3: CASSGRDTDTEAFF. CDR3 sequence (DNA): TGCGCCAGCAGCGGCCGGGACACCGACACTGAAGCTTTCTTT.

The CDR3 loop reads CATSTGDRGDQPQHF. The DNA of the CDR3 is TGTGCCACCAGCACGGGGGACAGGGGAGATCAGCCCCAGCATTTT. The rearrangement links TRBV15 to TRBJ1-5; 10 bases are a match to TRBD1. The CDR3 spans 15 residues. Germline lookup yields CDR1 LNHNV and CDR2 YYDKDF (reference sequence). J lost 5 bases, V lost 4 bases, and 5 bases had no gene match.

This sequence joins TRBV18 and TRBJ1-1; possibly TRBD1 for D (5 bases). V lost 2 bases to trimming and J lost 1 base, with 20 bases between them. The germline CDR1 and CDR2 sequences are KGHSH and LQKENI. The CDR3 covers 18 residues. The CDR3 loop is CASSPRAGRGARNTEAFF. For the CDR3, the DNA is TGTGCCAGCTCACCAAGGGCAGGGAGGGGTGCGCGGAACACTGAAGCTTTCTTT.

This chain connects TRBV5-1 to TRBJ2-5; D gene uncertain. CDR1 SGHRS and CDR2 YFSETQ come from the germline V gene. The ends were cut back, 5 bases at V and 1 base at J, with 12 bases in the middle. This CDR3 comprises 14 residues. CDR3 region: CASRGPQVQETQYF. The CDR3 DNA is TGCGCCAGCAGGGGTCCCCAGGTCCAAGAGACCCAGTACTTC.

The gene calls are TRBV7-6 and TRBJ2-7; 12 positions match TRBD2. The CDR3 covers 17 residues. Germline assignment: CDR1 SGHVS and CDR2 FNYEAQ. V shed 0 bases and J 4 bases; nucleotides not matched to a gene: 7. This CDR3 is CASSLAARTSGAYEQYF. The CDR3 DNA reads as TGTGCCAGCAGCTTAGCCGCGAGGACTAGCGGGGCATACGAGCAGTACTTC.

This chain joins TRBV19 and TRBJ1-5; 7 bases line up with TRBD1. V trimming: 2 bases; J trimming: 2 bases; junction bases outside the gene matches: 0. The CDR3 length is 14 residues. The germline gives CDR1 LNHDA, CDR2 SQIVND (reference sequence). The CDR3 DNA sequence: TGTGCCAGTAGTATAACAGGGGGCAATCAGCCCCAGCATTTT. Translated, it gives CASSITGGNQPQHF.

This clone was detected only once. V is TRBV6-1 and J is TRBJ2-3; 10 bases match TRBD1. Trimming took 4 bases from V and 6 from J; bases not matched to a gene: 19. The CDR3 runs to 19 residues. Germline lookup yields CDR1 MNHNS and CDR2 SASEGT. CDR3 region: CASSGKPKAGTGVLDTQYF. CDR3 bases: TGTGCCAGCAGTGGTAAACCTAAGGCCGGGACAGGGGTCTTGGATACGCAGTATTTT.

The chain employs TRBV5-1 and TRBJ2-1; the match to TRBD1 covers 7 bases. This CDR3 has 17 residues. Germline CDR1 is SGHRS and CDR2 is YFSETQ. J gave up 4 bases and V 6 bases, and 16 bases lay outside the gene matches. CDR3 nucleotide sequence: TGCGCCAGCACCTTCGACAGGGCGAGGTCTTCGTACAATGAGCAGTTCTTC. Translating gives CASTFDRARSSYNEQFF.

The chain employs TRBV6-1 and TRBJ1-2; D might be TRBD1 (6 bases). The CDR3 loop spans 14 amino acids. Germline CDR1 and CDR2: MNHNS and SASEGT. V shed 2 bases and J shed 4 bases, with 11 bases lying between them. Here the CDR3 DNA reads TGTGCCAGCAGTGAACAGGGGCGCGCCTATGGCTACACCTTC. It encodes CASSEQGRAYGYTF.

The rearrangement uses TRBV7-9 and TRBJ2-7, with TRBD1 matching 9 bases. The germline V gene encodes CDR1 SEHNR and CDR2 FQNEAQ (reference sequence). Germline trimming cut 3 bases from V and 4 bases from J; bases unmatched to any gene: 7. The CDR3 spans 15 residues. DNA of the CDR3: TGTGCCAGCAGCTTTGAACAGGGGGCGAGGTACGAGCAGTACTTC. Protein: CASSFEQGARYEQYF.

The chain links TRBV30 to TRBJ2-1; 9 nucleotides align to TRBD2. Per the germline V gene, CDR1 is GTSNPN and CDR2 is SVGIG (reference sequence). The CDR3 runs to 13 residues. The junction had 6 bases not matched to a gene; V was cut back by 3 bases and J by 9 bases. Here the CDR3 DNA reads TGTGCCTGGAGGGTAGCGGGAGTGAGTGAGCAGTTCTTC. It codes for CAWRVAGVSEQFF.

This chain joins TRBV28 and TRBJ1-2; 10 nucleotides match TRBD1. Unmatched junction bases numbered 8, after V lost 6 bases and J lost 4 bases. In germline, CDR1 is MDHEN, CDR2 SYDVKM. CDR3 length: 15 residues. CDR3 amino acids: CASSPFGTGAYGYTF. The CDR3 DNA follows: TGTGCCAGCAGCCCTTTCGGGACAGGGGCCTATGGCTACACCTTC.

This clone has a single count. The chain links TRBV5-1 to TRBJ1-1; a weak D match, TRBD1 (6 bases). This CDR3 is built from 16 residues. Germline CDR1 is SGHRS and CDR2 is YFSETQ. Trimming removed 0 bases at V and 5 bases at J, with 17 bases between. CDR3: CASSLVTGLSGTEAFF. CDR3 DNA sequence: TGCGCCAGCAGCTTGGTAACAGGGCTTTCGGGGACTGAAGCTTTCTTT.

The rearrangement uses TRBV28 and TRBJ2-7; 10 bases align to TRBD1. V trimming: 3 bases; J trimming: 4 bases; junction bases outside the gene matches: 6. This CDR3 spans 15 amino acids. The germline V gene has CDR1 MDHEN and CDR2 SYDVKM. In DNA form, the CDR3 reads TGTGCCAGCAGTTTTTCCGGGACAGGGGATTACGAGCAGTACTTC. Its translation: CASSFSGTGDYEQYF.

The chain recombines TRBV7-3 with TRBJ2-3; 10 positions agree with TRBD1. Germline V gene sequence: CDR1 SGHTA, CDR2 FQGTGA. Trimming removed 5 bases from V and 3 bases from J; junction bases left unmatched: 8. The CDR3 has 16 amino acids. CDR3 sequence (DNA): TGTGCCAGCAGCATACTGACAGGGGGCTCGACAGATACGCAGTATTTT. This codes for CASSILTGGSTDTQYF.

V gene TRBV10-3 combines with J gene TRBJ2-1, with TRBD2 identical over 9 bases. Trimming removed 0 bases from V and 10 bases from J; junction bases left unmatched: 10. The germline V gene has CDR1 ENHRY and CDR2 SYGVKD. This CDR3 contains 16 residues. The CDR3 spells CAISESGASGAQEQFF. Here the CDR3 DNA reads TGTGCCATCAGTGAGTCTGGCGCTAGCGGGGCCCAAGAGCAGTTCTTC.

This chain connects TRBV18 to TRBJ1-1, with 7 bases identical to TRBD1. The CDR3 has 14 amino acids. The J segment lost 0 bases and the V segment lost 4 bases, leaving 2 bases of the junction unmatched. Germline lookup yields CDR1 KGHSH and CDR2 LQKENI. CDR3 residues: CASSQGQVNTEAFF. CDR3 DNA sequence: TGTGCCAGCTCACAAGGACAGGTGAACACTGAAGCTTTCTTT.

V usage is TRBV6-1 and J usage is TRBJ1-5; 10 bases align to TRBD1. This CDR3 contains 14 residues. J gave up 7 bases and V 4 bases, and 4 bases lay outside the gene matches. From germline, CDR1 is MNHNS and CDR2 SASEGT. DNA for the CDR3: TGTGCCAGCAGTGGGGACAGGGGATGGCAGCCCCAGCATTTT. It yields the protein CASSGDRGWQPQHF.

This chain links TRBV2 with TRBJ2-1, with 12 positions matching TRBD2. This CDR3 has 12 residues. Trimming cost V 6 bases and J 11 bases; bases outside gene matches: 2. Germline CDR1 reads SNHLY; CDR2 reads FYNNEI. The CDR3 nucleotides are TGTGCCAGCAGCGGACTAGCGGGGAAGCAGTTCTTC. This gives the protein CASSGLAGKQFF.

The chain joins TRBV2 to TRBJ2-1; 9 bases align to TRBD1. J was trimmed by 12 bases and V by 6 bases; bases with no gene match: 9. CDR3 length: 13 amino acids. CDR1 SNHLY and CDR2 FYNNEI come from the germline V gene. The CDR3 nucleotides read TGTGCCAGCAGGCTAGGACAGGGGCAAGTGCAGTTCTTC. It specifies CASRLGQGQVQFF.

This clone turned up a few times. One end of the junction varies from germline; a read error may be responsible. The rearrangement links TRBV25-1 to TRBJ1-4, with a tentative D call TRBD1 (6 bases). The CDR3 spans 15 residues. Germline V lookup: CDR1 MGHDK, CDR2 SYGVNS. The CDR3 coding sequence is TGTGCCAGCAGTGGCCCGACAGGAACTAAGGAAAAACTGTTTTTT. It yields the protein CASSGPTGTKEKLFF.

This rearrangement joins TRBV7-2 to TRBJ2-7; D unclear. This CDR3 spans 13 amino acids. Trimming cost V 1 base and J 7 bases, with 11 bases left between them. Germline lookup yields CDR1 SGHTA and CDR2 FQGNSA. The CDR3 reads CASSLVSLREQYF. The CDR3 region has the DNA TGTGCCAGCAGCTTAGTGTCCCTGAGAGAGCAGTACTTC.

The J gene is TRBJ1-1, the V gene TRBV6-6; no definite D call. V was shortened by 9 bases and J by 3 bases, with 17 bases between the two germline ends. The CDR3 has 14 amino acids. The germline CDR1 and CDR2 sequences are MNHNY and SVGAGI (reference sequence). The CDR3 coding sequence is TGTGCCAGTAAAGAGACGGATGCGGACACTGAAGCTTTCTTT. It codes for CASKETDADTEAFF.

V gene TRBV25-1 combines with J gene TRBJ2-5, with 8 bases fitting TRBD2. The germline CDR1 and CDR2 sequences are MGHDK and SYGVNS. V dropped 5 bases and J dropped 7; count of bases not matched to a gene: 18. The CDR3 covers 17 residues. The DNA for the CDR3 is TGTGCCAGCAGTTCTAGTCTCCAGCGGGAGAGTCGCGTGACCCAGTACTTC. Translation gives CASSSSLQRESRVTQYF.

The chain couples TRBV18 to TRBJ2-3, with D perhaps TRBD2 (6 bases). The germline gives CDR1 KGHSH, CDR2 LQKENI. The V end lost 3 bases, the J end lost 5 bases, and 18 bases lay between the germline ends. The CDR3 sequence is 16 residues long. The CDR3 is CASSPNLGTRIDTQYF. Written as DNA, the CDR3 is TGTGCCAGCTCACCGAATCTCGGGACTCGGATAGATACGCAGTATTTT.